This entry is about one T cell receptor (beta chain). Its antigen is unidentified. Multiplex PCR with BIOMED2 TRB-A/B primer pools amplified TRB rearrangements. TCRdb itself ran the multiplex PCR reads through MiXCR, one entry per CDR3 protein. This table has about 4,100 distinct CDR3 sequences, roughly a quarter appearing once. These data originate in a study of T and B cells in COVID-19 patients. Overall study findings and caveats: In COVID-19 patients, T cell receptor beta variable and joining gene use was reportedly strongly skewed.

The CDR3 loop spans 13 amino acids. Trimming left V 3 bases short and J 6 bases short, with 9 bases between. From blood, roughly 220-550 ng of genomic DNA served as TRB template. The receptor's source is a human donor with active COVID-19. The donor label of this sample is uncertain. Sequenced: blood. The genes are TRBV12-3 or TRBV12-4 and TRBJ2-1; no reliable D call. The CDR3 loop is CASSLGSPNEQFF. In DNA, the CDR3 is TGTGCCAGCAGTTTGGGAAGCCCCAATGAGCAGTTCTTC.